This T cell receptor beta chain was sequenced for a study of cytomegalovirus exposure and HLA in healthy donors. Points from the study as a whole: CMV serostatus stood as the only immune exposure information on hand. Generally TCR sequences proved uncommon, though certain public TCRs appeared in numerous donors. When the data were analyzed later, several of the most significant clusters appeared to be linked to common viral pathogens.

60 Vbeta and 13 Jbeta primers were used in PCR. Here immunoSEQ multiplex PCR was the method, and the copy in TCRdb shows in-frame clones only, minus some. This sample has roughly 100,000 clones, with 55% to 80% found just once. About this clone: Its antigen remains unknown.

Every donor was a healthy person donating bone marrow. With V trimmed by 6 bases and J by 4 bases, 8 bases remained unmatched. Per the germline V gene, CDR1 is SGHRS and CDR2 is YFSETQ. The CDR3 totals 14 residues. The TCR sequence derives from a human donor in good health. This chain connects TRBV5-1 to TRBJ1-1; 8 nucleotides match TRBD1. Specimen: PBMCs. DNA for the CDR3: TGCGCCAGCACAAGACTCACAGGGGGCACTGAAGCTTTCTTT. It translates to CASTRLTGGTEAFF.